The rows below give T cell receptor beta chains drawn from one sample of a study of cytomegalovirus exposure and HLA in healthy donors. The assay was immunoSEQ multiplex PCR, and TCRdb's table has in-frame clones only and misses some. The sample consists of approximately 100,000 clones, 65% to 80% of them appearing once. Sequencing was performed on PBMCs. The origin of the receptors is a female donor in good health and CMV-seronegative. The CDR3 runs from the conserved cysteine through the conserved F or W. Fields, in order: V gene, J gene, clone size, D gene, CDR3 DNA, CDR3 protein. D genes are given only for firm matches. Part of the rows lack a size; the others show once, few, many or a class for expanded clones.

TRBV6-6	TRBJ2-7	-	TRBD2	TGTGCCAGCAGTTTAGCGGGGAACGGGGTCGAGCAGTACTTC	CASSLAGNGVEQYF
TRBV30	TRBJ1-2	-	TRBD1	TGTGCCTGGCGACCCCCAGGGGGGGGCTACACCTTC	CAWRPPGGGYTF
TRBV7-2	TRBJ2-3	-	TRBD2	TGTGCCAGCAGCTTAACTAGCGGGGGCACAGATACGCAGTATTTT	CASSLTSGGTDTQYF
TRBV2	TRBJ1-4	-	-	TGTGCCAGCAGGGCAGGGGTCGAAAAACTGTTTTTT	CASRAGVEKLFF
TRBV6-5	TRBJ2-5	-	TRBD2	TGTGCCAGCAGGAGGACTAGCGGGGGGCAAGAGACCCAGTACTTC	CASRRTSGGQETQYF
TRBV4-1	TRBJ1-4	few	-	TGCGCCAGCAAATCAGTGGGAGTCGGTGAAAAACTGTTTTTT	CASKSVGVGEKLFF
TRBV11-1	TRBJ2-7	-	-	TGTGCCAGCAGCCTTAACAGAGTCTCCTACGAGCAGTACTTC	CASSLNRVSYEQYF
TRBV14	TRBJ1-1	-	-	TGTGCCAGCAGCCAAGTAGTGGGAGGGAACACTGAAGCTTTCTTT	CASSQVVGGNTEAFF
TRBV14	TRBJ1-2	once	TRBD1	TGTGCCAGCAGCCACGTACAGGGGGGCCTGGATGGCTACACCTTC	CASSHVQGGLDGYTF
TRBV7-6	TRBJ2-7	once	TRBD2	TGTGCCAGCAGCTCGAGTATAGCGGGGGGGCAATCTTCCTACGAGCAGTACTTC	CASSSSIAGGQSSYEQYF
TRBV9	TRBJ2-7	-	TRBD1	TGTGCCAGCAGTGACGACAGGGCAAGCTCCTACGAGCAGTACTTC	CASSDDRASSYEQYF
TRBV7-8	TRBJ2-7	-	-	TGTGCCAGCAGCTTATTACCAGGCCGCTACGAGCAGTACTTC	CASSLLPGRYEQYF
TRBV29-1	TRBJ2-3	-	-	TGCAGCGTCGGCCCCTTGGGGAGGAATGGGGCTCCAGATACGCAGTATTTT	CSVGPLGRNGAPDTQYF
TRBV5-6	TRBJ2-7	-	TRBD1	TGTGCCAGCAGCTCCCGGGGACAGCCCGGATTGAACCCCTACGAGCAGTACTTC	CASSSRGQPGLNPYEQYF
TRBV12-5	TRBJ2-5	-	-	TGTGCTAGTGGTTTGGACCCTCCCCGGGAGACCCAGTACTTC	CASGLDPPRETQYF
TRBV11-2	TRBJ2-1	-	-	TGTGCCAGCAGCTCCGGCGAGGTAAGCTCCTACAATGAGCAGTTCTTC	CASSSGEVSSYNEQFF
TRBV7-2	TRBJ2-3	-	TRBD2	TGTGCCAGCAGAAGGGGCGGGGGGACAGATACGCAGTATTTT	CASRRGGGTDTQYF
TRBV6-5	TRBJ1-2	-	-	TGTGCCAGCAGTTACAGTTTCGCGGATGGCTACACCTTC	CASSYSFADGYTF
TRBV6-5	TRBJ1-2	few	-	TGTGCCAGCAGCCTACAGCTTAACTATGGCTACACCTTC	CASSLQLNYGYTF
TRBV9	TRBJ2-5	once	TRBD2	TGTGCCAGCAGCGTAAGTGGGACTAGCTTCCGCGGGGAGACCCAGTACTTC	CASSVSGTSFRGETQYF
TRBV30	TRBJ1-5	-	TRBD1	TGTGCCTGGAGTCTGGGACAGGGGGCAGGACAGCCCCAGCATTTT	CAWSLGQGAGQPQHF
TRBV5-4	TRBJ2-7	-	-	TGTGCCAGCAGCTTGGCCGGGAGTTTCTACGAGCAGTACTTC	CASSLAGSFYEQYF
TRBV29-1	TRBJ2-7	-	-	TGCAGAGAGACAGACCCCTACGAGCAGTACTTC	CRETDPYEQYF
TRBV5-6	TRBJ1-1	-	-	TGTGCCAGCAGCCAGAGAGAGTGGGGCCCCGAAGCTTTCTTT	CASSQREWGPEAFF
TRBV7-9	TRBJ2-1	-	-	TGTGCCAGCAGCTTAGGAAGGACAAATGAGCAGTTCTTC	CASSLGRTNEQFF
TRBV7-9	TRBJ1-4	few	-	TGTGCCAGCAGCTTAACGGGGAAACTGTTTTTT	CASSLTGKLFF
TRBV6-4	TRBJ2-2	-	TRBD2	TGTGCCAGCAGCCCGACTAGCGGGGGACCAACCGGGGAGCTGTTTTTT	CASSPTSGGPTGELFF
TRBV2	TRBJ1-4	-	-	TGTGCCAGCAGCAAACTTCCGGGTGAAAAACTGTTTTTT	CASSKLPGEKLFF
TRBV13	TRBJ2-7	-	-	TGTGCCAGCAGCGCTACCCGGGAGCCTTACGAGCAGTACTTC	CASSATREPYEQYF
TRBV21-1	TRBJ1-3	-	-	TGTGCCAGCAGCAAAGGGGGGCCGAGCTCTGGAAACACCATATATTTT	CASSKGGPSSGNTIYF
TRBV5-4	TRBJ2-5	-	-	TGTGCCAGCAGCTTCACGGGGTTGGGAGAGACCCAGTACTTC	CASSFTGLGETQYF
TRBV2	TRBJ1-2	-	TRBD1	TGTGCCAGCGGGGGAAGATCGACAGGGGGCTATGGCTACACCTTC	CASGGRSTGGYGYTF
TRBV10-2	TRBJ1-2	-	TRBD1	TGCGCCAGCACTAGACAGGGAAGCTATGGCTACACCTTC	CASTRQGSYGYTF
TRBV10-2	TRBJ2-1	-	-	TGCGCCAGCAGTGAGTCGCTGACTCGCGGTACGTTCTTC	CASSESLTRGTFF
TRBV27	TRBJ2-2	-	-	TGTGCCAGCAATCTCGGGTATAACACCGGGGAGCTGTTTTTT	CASNLGYNTGELFF
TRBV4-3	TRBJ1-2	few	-	TGCGCCAGCAGCCAGGACGGGGGCTATGGCTACACCTTC	CASSQDGGYGYTF
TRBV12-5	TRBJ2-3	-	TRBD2	TGTGCTAGTGTCCTTATGGGGGGGGGCACAGATACGCAGTATTTT	CASVLMGGGTDTQYF
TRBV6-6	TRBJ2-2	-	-	TGTGCCAGCAGTTACCGGGATAACACCGGGGAGCTGTTTTTT	CASSYRDNTGELFF
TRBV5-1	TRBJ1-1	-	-	TGCGCCAGCAGCTCAATCGACAGTTACGGGCCTGAAGCTTTCTTT	CASSSIDSYGPEAFF
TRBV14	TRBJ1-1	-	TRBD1	TGTGCCAGCAGCCAGCGGACAGGGGGAAACACTGAAGCTTTCTTT	CASSQRTGGNTEAFF
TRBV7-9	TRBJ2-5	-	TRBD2	TGTGCCAGCAGAGGAGATAGCCGGGGGGGCCTGGAGACCCAGTACTTC	CASRGDSRGGLETQYF
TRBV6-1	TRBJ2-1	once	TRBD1	TGTGCCAGCCAAAACCGGGACAGAGTCAATGAGCAGTTCTTC	CASQNRDRVNEQFF
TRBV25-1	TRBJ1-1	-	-	TGTGCCAGCAGTGGCGATCCTTACACTGAAGCTTTCTTT	CASSGDPYTEAFF
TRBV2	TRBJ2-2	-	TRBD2	TGTGCCAGCAGTCGACTAGCGGGGGCCCCCACCGGGGAGCTGTTTTTT	CASSRLAGAPTGELFF